This TCR beta chain was recorded in a study of T-cell memory formation after mild COVID-19. Study results and caveats: Whether day 37 second-wave clones are SARS-CoV-2-specific was not confirmed. Contracting CD4+ clones lay largely in CM and EM, with CD8+ ones residing in EMRA. Later expanders leaned CD4+, whereas day 15 to 85 contracting clones were balanced CD4/CD8.

CDR3 length: 11 amino acids. The V and J ends lost 7 bases and 7 bases respectively, with 9 bases between them. CDR1 SGHRS and CDR2 YFSETQ come from the germline V gene. As regards this clonotype: What it recognizes is unknown.

MiXCR, applied by TCRdb to the 5' RACE reads, yields one record per CDR3 protein. The profile shows 120,000 to 150,000 distinct CDR3 sequences, roughly 19% of them singletons. The sequence derives from an adult woman who had mild COVID-19 (a few samples of this study predate the infection). Cell type and time point are not known. The chain carries TRBV5-1 and TRBJ2-1; no definite D call. Sequencing input: PBMCs or a T cell subset sorted from them (not recorded which). DNA of the CDR3: TGCGCCAGCTTAGGCTCTAATGAGCAGTTCTTC. Translated: CASLGSNEQFF.